What follows is one T cell receptor beta chain and its context. Its antigen is not known. The method was immunoSEQ multiplex PCR; TCRdb's version includes in-frame clones alone and lacks a portion of them. The sample has about 1.1 million clones; 75% to 85% are singletons. The data were obtained in a study of shared clonotypes between healthy human individuals. Findings and limits, study-wide: Some naive CD4 clonotypes, 4% to 6%, turned up in common across several donors.

This receptor was identified in a young man in good health. Some clones in this sample may be carry-over from other donors' samples. The source material was memory CD4+ T cells from PBMCs. Stated subset: CD45RA-negative fraction.

The CDR3 region is CASSPSQDFLEVLTF. Written as DNA, the CDR3 is TGTGCCAGCTCACCGTCGCAGGACTTTTTAGAAGTCCTGACTTTC. The rearrangement links TRBV18 to TRBJ2-6; the D gene is possibly TRBD2 (5 bases). CDR3 length: 15 amino acids. Trimming took 3 bases from V and 13 from J, leaving 19 bases between them. Germline V gene sequence: CDR1 KGHSH, CDR2 LQKENI.